This passage covers 26 T cell receptor beta chains from one sample sequenced in a study of CD8 T cells in ankylosing spondylitis. Their antigens remain unidentified. The study, taken as a whole, reports: A TCR beta motif made of fewer than ten highly homologous variants seemed typical of ankylosing spondylitis blood.

In TCRdb, the 5' RACE reads were re-called with MiXCR into one record per CDR3 protein. This sample has 450,000 to 550,000 distinct CDR3 sequences, with over 4% found just once. The specimen sequenced was blood, either unsorted or a sorted T cell fraction (not recorded which). The receptors come from a male donor with ankylosing spondylitis.

This clonotype was observed many times. This chain joins TRBV7-2 and TRBJ2-7, with 9 bases that match TRBD2. V was clipped by 1 base and J by 3 bases; unmatched bases: 4. CDR1 is SGHTA, CDR2 FQGNSA, per germline. The CDR3 runs 15 residues. The CDR3 sequence is CASSLEVAGVYEQYF. CDR3 sequence (DNA): TGTGCCAGCAGCTTAGAGGTAGCGGGGGTCTACGAGCAGTACTTC.

The DNA of the CDR3 is TGCGCCAGCAGCTTCGCGGGGGCAGATACGCAGTATTTT. This encodes CASSFAGADTQYF. The J gene is TRBJ2-3, the V gene TRBV5-1; 7 nucleotides agree with TRBD2. CDR1 SGHRS and CDR2 YFSETQ come from the germline V gene. The CDR3 covers 13 residues. V shed 2 bases and J 4 bases; nucleotides not matched to a gene: 1.

This clonotype was seen many times. This rearrangement joins TRBV9 to TRBJ2-1; D may match TRBD1 or TRBD2 (6 bases each). V lost 0 bases, J lost 10 bases, and 17 bases lay in between. Germline CDR1 is SGDLS and CDR2 is YYNGEE. This CDR3 comprises 15 residues. CDR3 sequence (DNA): TGTGCCAGCAGCGTAGGGACAGAGACCGGGAGAGAGCAGTTCTTC. It specifies CASSVGTETGREQFF.

This clonotype was recorded many times. The CDR3: CASSGGGGVDQPQHF. CDR3 DNA: TGTGCCAGCAGTGGGGGGGGAGGGGTAGATCAGCCCCAGCATTTT. V gene TRBV28 combines with J gene TRBJ1-5; TRBD1 might be the D (5 bases). Germline V gene data show CDR1 as MDHEN and CDR2 as SYDVKM. With 5 bases removed from V and 5 bases from J, the gap between germline ends came to 16 bases. There are 15 residues in the CDR3.

This clonotype was observed many times. The V call is TRBV11-2, the J call TRBJ2-2; 9 nucleotides line up with TRBD1. From germline, CDR1 is SGHAT and CDR2 FQNNGV. The CDR3 loop spans 18 amino acids. V was clipped by 8 bases and J by 3 bases; unmatched bases: 16. The CDR3 nucleotides read TGTGCCAGCTCACCCTTAAGCGCGGGACAGGGCTACACCGGGGAGCTGTTTTTT. Translated: CASSPLSAGQGYTGELFF.

Many counts were recorded for this clonotype. The chain couples TRBV25-1 to TRBJ1-2, with 9 bases matching TRBD1. J was trimmed by 7 bases and V by 0 bases; bases with no gene match: 6. The CDR3 extends over 15 amino acids. CDR1 MGHDK and CDR2 SYGVNS come from the germline V gene. For the CDR3, the DNA is TGTGCCAGCAGTGAATATCGGGGACAGGGCTCTGGCTACACCTTC. Translation gives CASSEYRGQGSGYTF.

This clonotype was detected many times. The V and J genes are TRBV20-1 and TRBJ2-7; D perhaps matches TRBD2 (6 bases). The V gene lost 0 bases and the J gene lost 3 bases, with 12 bases spanning the gap. The CDR3 runs 14 residues. CDR1 is DFQATT, CDR2 SNEGSKA, per germline (reference sequence). For the CDR3, the DNA is TGCAGTGCTAGAGACAGGACTACCCACTACGAGCAGTACTTC. As protein: CSARDRTTHYEQYF.

This clonotype was found many times. The chain employs TRBV6-5 and TRBJ1-2; D ambiguous. Germline V gene lookup returns CDR1 MNHEY and CDR2 SVGAGI. The CDR3 length is 14 residues. Trimming left V 0 bases short and J 8 bases short, with 13 bases between. CDR3 protein: CASSYSGRAGGYTF. Here the CDR3 DNA reads TGTGCCAGCAGTTACTCTGGACGCGCGGGGGGCTACACCTTC.

This clonotype showed up many times. V usage is TRBV27 and J usage is TRBJ1-2, with TRBD1 as a possible D gene (5 bases). This CDR3 contains 15 residues. CDR1 is MNHEY, CDR2 SMNVEV, per germline (reference sequence). V was trimmed by 5 bases and J by 8 bases, leaving 21 bases between them. This chain's CDR3 is CASSIPGCVIQGYTF. As DNA, the CDR3 is TGTGCCAGCAGTATTCCAGGGTGCGTAATTCAGGGCTACACCTTC.

This clonotype appeared many times. The V gene is TRBV4-1, the J gene TRBJ2-5; the match to TRBD1 covers 9 bases. V dropped 4 bases and J dropped 4; count of bases not matched to a gene: 4. CDR1 is MGHRA, CDR2 YSYEKL, per germline. The CDR3 runs 14 residues. This CDR3 is CASSPPGQGETQYF. The CDR3 region has the DNA TGCGCCAGCAGCCCTCCGGGACAGGGAGAGACCCAGTACTTC.

This clonotype was counted at least ten times. The chain recombines TRBV7-2 with TRBJ2-7, with 7 bases fitting TRBD2. The germline V gene has CDR1 SGHTA and CDR2 FQGNSA. The CDR3 sequence is 15 residues long. Trimming took 1 base from V and 3 from J; bases not matched to a gene: 6. The DNA for the CDR3 is TGTGCCAGCAGCTTAGTGACGGGAGGAAGCTACGAGCAGTACTTC. Protein product: CASSLVTGGSYEQYF.

This clonotype was recorded at least ten times. The chain uses TRBV2 and TRBJ2-1; 8 bases are a match to TRBD2. The germline CDR1 and CDR2 sequences are SNHLY and FYNNEI. Unmatched junction bases numbered 2, after V lost 5 bases and J lost 5 bases. The CDR3 is 13 residues long. This CDR3 reads CASSMGLDNEQFF. The CDR3 DNA sequence: TGTGCCAGCAGTATGGGACTAGACAATGAGCAGTTCTTC.

This clonotype was observed a handful of times. The chain links TRBV19 to TRBJ2-3, with TRBD1 as a possible D gene (5 bases). Germline loops: CDR1 LNHDA, CDR2 SQIVND (reference sequence). V was pared by 3 bases and J by 2 bases, with 12 bases between. The CDR3 is made up of 15 amino acids. The CDR3 nucleotides read TGTGCCAGTAGTATGGGGCCTTTAATCACAGATACGCAGTATTTT. This encodes CASSMGPLITDTQYF.

The CDR3: CASSLIGQGYNQPQHF. DNA of the CDR3: TGTGCCAGCAGCTTAATAGGACAGGGCTATAATCAGCCCCAGCATTTT. The genes are TRBV7-2 and TRBJ1-5; 8 nucleotides align to TRBD1. The CDR3 has 16 residues. The germline gives CDR1 SGHTA, CDR2 FQGNSA. V lost 2 bases and J lost 4; bases outside the gene matches: 7.

This clonotype appeared many times. The chain combines TRBV5-1 with TRBJ2-1, with D perhaps TRBD2 (5 bases). The CDR3 totals 13 residues. The germline V gene encodes CDR1 SGHRS and CDR2 YFSETQ. V gave up 5 bases and J gave up 0 bases, with 6 bases separating them. In DNA form, the CDR3 reads TGCGCCAGCAGGGGAGTCTCCTACAATGAGCAGTTCTTC. Amino acids: CASRGVSYNEQFF.

This clonotype was seen many times. This chain connects TRBV29-1 to TRBJ1-2, with 7 bases matching TRBD1. The length of the CDR3 is 13 residues. The junction had 5 bases not matched to a gene; V was cut back by 4 bases and J by 3 bases. Germline CDR1 SQVTM, CDR2 ANQGSEA. DNA for the CDR3: TGCAGCGTTGGGAACAGGGGAGACTATGGCTACACCTTC. Protein: CSVGNRGDYGYTF.

Of note for this clonotype: This may be a read error, as it is one base from a much larger clone. The V call is TRBV10-3, the J call TRBJ2-3; weak D call: TRBD2 (5 bases). Germline-derived CDR1 and CDR2 are ENHRY and SYGVKD. The CDR3 loop spans 13 amino acids. V lost 2 bases, J lost 3 bases, and 6 bases lay in between. The DNA for the CDR3 is TGTGCCATCAGTGAGCGGGAAACAGATACGCAGTATTTT. Translating it yields CAISERETDTQYF.

This clonotype was seen repeatedly, ten times or more. The V and J genes are TRBV7-6 and TRBJ2-6; no clear D gene. From germline, CDR1 is SGHVS and CDR2 FNYEAQ. The CDR3 runs to 15 residues. V was clipped by 6 bases and J by 0 bases, with 9 bases between them. The DNA of the CDR3 is TGTGCCAGCAGTCACCGGCTCTCTGGGGCCAACGTCCTGACTTTC. This translates into CASSHRLSGANVLTF.

The chain couples TRBV28 to TRBJ1-4; 8 nucleotides line up with TRBD1. The junction had 5 bases not matched to a gene; V was cut back by 3 bases and J by 8 bases. The V gene's germline CDR1 is MDHEN and CDR2 SYDVKM. CDR3 size: 14 residues. The CDR3 sequence is CASSFQGAREKLFF. Written as DNA, the CDR3 is TGTGCCAGCAGTTTCCAGGGGGCCAGGGAAAAACTGTTTTTT.

This clonotype was seen ten or more times. The chain combines TRBV11-2 with TRBJ1-1; D is perhaps TRBD1 (5 bases). The CDR3 length is 14 residues. CDR1 is SGHAT and CDR2 is FQNNGV in the germline V gene. V gave up 1 base and J gave up 6 bases, with 12 bases separating them. This CDR3 reads CASSLALEGPEAFF. As DNA, the CDR3 is TGTGCCAGCAGCTTAGCCCTCGAGGGGCCTGAAGCTTTCTTT.

This clonotype has ten or more counts. The chain combines TRBV20-1 with TRBJ2-1; 8 bases line up with TRBD2. Germline CDR1 and CDR2: DFQATT and SNEGSKA (reference sequence). Trimming at V came to 2 bases and at J to 10 bases, leaving 16 bases not matched to a gene. The CDR3 runs to 16 residues. Written as DNA, the CDR3 is TGCAGTGCTAGACTACCCGGGACTAGGGGCCGGGGGGAGCAGTTCTTC. Protein product: CSARLPGTRGRGEQFF.

Ten or more counts support this clonotype. J is TRBJ2-7 and V is TRBV5-1; the D gene is possibly TRBD1 (6 bases). Germline loops: CDR1 SGHRS, CDR2 YFSETQ. V was trimmed by 1 base and J by 4 bases, leaving 15 bases between them. This CDR3 spans 15 amino acids. In DNA form, the CDR3 reads TGCGCCAGCAGCTTGAGTGGGCAGGGGTGGTACGAGCAGTACTTC. Amino acid sequence: CASSLSGQGWYEQYF. Together with reference TRBV5-1 and TRBJ2-7, the CDR3 gives the full variable domain: KAGVTQTPRYLIKTRGQQVTLSCSPISGHRSVSWYQQTPGQGLQFLFEYFSETQRNKGNFPGRFSGRQFSNSRSEMNVSTLELGDSALYLCASSLSGQGWYEQYFGPGTRLTVT.

This clonotype was seen ten or more times. The chain uses TRBV28 and TRBJ2-1; 7 nucleotides agree with TRBD2. Looked up from germline, CDR1 is MDHEN and CDR2 is SYDVKM. After removal of 6 bases from V and 12 bases from J, the junction contained 17 bases not matched to a gene. The CDR3 runs 15 residues. The CDR3 sequence is CASRKLATRERMQFF. CDR3 DNA sequence: TGTGCCAGCAGAAAACTAGCGACCCGAGAGAGGATGCAGTTCTTC.

This clonotype has ten or more counts. This chain connects TRBV20-1 to TRBJ1-2; D is perhaps TRBD1 (5 bases). Trimming took 3 bases from V and 6 from J, leaving 14 bases between them. This CDR3 spans 13 amino acids. Germline V gives CDR1 DFQATT, CDR2 SNEGSKA (reference sequence). For the CDR3, the DNA is TGCAGTGCTAGGGACCCGACGGGGGATGGCTACACCTTC. This sequence encodes CSARDPTGDGYTF.

This clonotype was seen ten or more times. One junction end disagrees with the germline gene, perhaps due to a read error. The V call is TRBV4-1, the J call TRBJ2-7; 7 nucleotides line up with TRBD1. The CDR3 spans 13 residues. Germline V gene data show CDR1 as MGHRA and CDR2 as YSYEKL. The CDR3 DNA is TGCGCCAGCAGCCAAGGGGTCGCCGGGACAGAGAACTTC. Protein product: CASSQGVAGTENF.

In its sample, this clonotype was seen many times. The chain's CDR3 is CASSQDVGGRAFF. Here the CDR3 DNA reads TGCGCCAGCAGCCAAGACGTGGGCGGGCGAGCTTTCTTT. The V gene is TRBV4-3, the J gene TRBJ1-1; D remains ambiguous. V was cut by 0 bases and J by 10 bases, with 12 bases left in between. Germline-derived CDR1 and CDR2 are LGHNA and YSLEER. The CDR3 is made up of 13 amino acids.